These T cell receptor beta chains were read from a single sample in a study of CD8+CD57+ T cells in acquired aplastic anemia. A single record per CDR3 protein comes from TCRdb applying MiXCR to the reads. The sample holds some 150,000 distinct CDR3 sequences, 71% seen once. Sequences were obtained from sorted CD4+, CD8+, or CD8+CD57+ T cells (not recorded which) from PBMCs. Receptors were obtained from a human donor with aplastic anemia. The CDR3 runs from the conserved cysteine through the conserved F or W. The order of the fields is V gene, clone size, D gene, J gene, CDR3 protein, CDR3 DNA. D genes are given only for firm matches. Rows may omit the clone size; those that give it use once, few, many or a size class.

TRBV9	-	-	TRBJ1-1	CASSVGSNANTEAFF	TGTGCCAGCAGCGTAGGGTCGAACGCAAACACTGAAGCTTTCTTT
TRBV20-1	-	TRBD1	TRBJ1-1	CSARAGQAYTEAFF	TGCAGTGCTAGAGCCGGACAGGCATACACTGAAGCTTTCTTT
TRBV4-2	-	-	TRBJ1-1	CASSQDPAGRGMNTEAFF	TGTGCCAGCAGCCAAGATCCCGCAGGGCGAGGGATGAACACTGAAGCTTTCTTT
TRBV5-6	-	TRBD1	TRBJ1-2	CASSLQGGYYGYTF	TGTGCCAGCAGCTTACAGGGGGGATACTATGGCTACACCTTC
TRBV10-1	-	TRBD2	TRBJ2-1	CASGLAGVHYNEQFF	TGCGCCAGCGGACTAGCGGGAGTACATTACAATGAGCAGTTCTTC
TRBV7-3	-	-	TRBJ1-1	CASSSSIGTEAFF	TGTGCCAGCAGCTCGAGCATTGGGACCGAAGCTTTCTTT
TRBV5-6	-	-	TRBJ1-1	CASSSSPQNLNTEAFF	TGTGCCAGCAGCTCCTCTCCACAAAACCTGAACACTGAAGCTTTCTTT
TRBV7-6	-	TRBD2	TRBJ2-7	CASSLAAGGPFEQYF	TGTGCCAGCAGCTTAGCGGCGGGAGGGCCGTTCGAGCAGTACTTC
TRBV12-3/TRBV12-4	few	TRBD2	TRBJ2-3	CASSFLAGTDTQYF	TGTGCCAGCAGTTTTCTAGCGGGCACAGATACGCAGTATTTT
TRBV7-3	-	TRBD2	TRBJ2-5	CASSRSGGGTQETQYF	TGTGCCAGCAGCCGTAGCGGGGGGGGTACCCAAGAGACCCAGTACTTC
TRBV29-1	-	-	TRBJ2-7	CSVEDRASSYEQYF	TGCAGCGTTGAAGATCGGGCTAGCTCCTACGAGCAGTACTTC
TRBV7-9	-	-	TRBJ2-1	CASSQDHGRSYNEQFF	TGTGCCAGCAGCCAAGATCACGGCAGATCCTACAATGAGCAGTTCTTC
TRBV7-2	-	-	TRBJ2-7	CASSFGASLYEQYF	TGTGCCAGCAGCTTTGGGGCCAGCCTCTACGAGCAGTACTTC
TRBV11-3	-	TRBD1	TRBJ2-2	CASSLGRGRDTGELFF	TGTGCCAGCAGCTTAGGCAGGGGGCGAGACACCGGGGAGCTGTTTTTT